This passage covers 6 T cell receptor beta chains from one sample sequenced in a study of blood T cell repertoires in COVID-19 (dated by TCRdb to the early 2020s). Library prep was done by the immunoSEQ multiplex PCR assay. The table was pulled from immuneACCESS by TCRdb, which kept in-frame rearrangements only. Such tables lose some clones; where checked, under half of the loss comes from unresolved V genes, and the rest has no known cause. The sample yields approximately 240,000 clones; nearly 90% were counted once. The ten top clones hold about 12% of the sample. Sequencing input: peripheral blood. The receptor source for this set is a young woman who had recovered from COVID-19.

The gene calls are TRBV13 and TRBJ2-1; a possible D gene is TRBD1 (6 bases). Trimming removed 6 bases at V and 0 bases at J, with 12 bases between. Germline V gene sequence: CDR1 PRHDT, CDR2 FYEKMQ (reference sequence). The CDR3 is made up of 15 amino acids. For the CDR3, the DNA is TGTGCCAGCAGGATAACAGGGAGCTCCTACAATGAGCAGTTCTTC. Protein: CASRITGSSYNEQFF. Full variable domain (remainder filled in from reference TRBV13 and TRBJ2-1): AAGVIQSPRHLIKEKRETATLKCYPIPRHDTVYWYQQGPGQDPQFLISFYEKMQSDKGSIPDRFSAQQFSDYHSELNMSSLELGDSALYFCASRITGSSYNEQFFGPGTRLTVL.

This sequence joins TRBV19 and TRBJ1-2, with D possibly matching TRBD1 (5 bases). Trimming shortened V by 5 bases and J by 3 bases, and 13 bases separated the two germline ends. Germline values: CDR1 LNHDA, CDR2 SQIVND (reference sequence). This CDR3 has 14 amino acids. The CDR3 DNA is TGTGCCAGTAGTGCCGGGAGCAGGGACTATGGCTACACCTTC. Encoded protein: CASSAGSRDYGYTF.

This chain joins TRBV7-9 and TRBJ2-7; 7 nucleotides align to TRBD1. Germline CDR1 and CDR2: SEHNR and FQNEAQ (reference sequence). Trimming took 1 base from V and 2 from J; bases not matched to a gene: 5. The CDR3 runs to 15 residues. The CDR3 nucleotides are TGTGCCAGCAGCTTAGGCCAGGGGGAGACCTACGAGCAGTACTTC. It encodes CASSLGQGETYEQYF.

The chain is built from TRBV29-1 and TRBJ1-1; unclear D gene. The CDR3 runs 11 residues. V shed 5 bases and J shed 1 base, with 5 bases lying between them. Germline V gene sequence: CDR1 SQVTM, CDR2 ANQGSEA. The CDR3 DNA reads TGCAGCGTTAGTAGGAACACTGAAGCTTTCTTT. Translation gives CSVSRNTEAFF.

DNA for the CDR3: TGTGCCACAGGGGGCCGCGGGCAGTGGGGTGCTCAGTACGAGCAGTACTTC. This codes for CATGGRGQWGAQYEQYF. The chain uses TRBV2 and TRBJ2-7; the match to TRBD1 covers 8 bases. V dropped 10 bases and J dropped 4; count of bases not matched to a gene: 21. This CDR3 comprises 17 residues. The germline gives CDR1 SNHLY, CDR2 FYNNEI.

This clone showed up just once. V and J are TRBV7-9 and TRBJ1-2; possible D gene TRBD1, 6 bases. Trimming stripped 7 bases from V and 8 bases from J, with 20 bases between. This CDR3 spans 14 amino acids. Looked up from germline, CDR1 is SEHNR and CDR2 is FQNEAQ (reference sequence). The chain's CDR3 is CASIVTGRYGGYTF. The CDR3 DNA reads TGTGCCAGCATCGTGACAGGCCGATACGGAGGCTACACCTTC.